The next 17 T cell receptor beta chains were all read from a single sample in a study of T cells after yellow fever vaccination. A single record per CDR3 protein comes from TCRdb applying MiXCR to the 5' RACE reads. This sample yields 250,000 to 400,000 distinct CDR3 sequences, of which over 3.5% are seen a single time; 20% to 25% belongs to the top ten. Sequencing was performed on PBMCs, taken 5 days after the yellow fever booster vaccination. The source is a man aged 18 to 30 who received the YFV17D yellow fever vaccine.

Ten or more counts support this clonotype. The rearrangement links TRBV9 to TRBJ1-2, with D possibly TRBD1 on 6 matching bases. The CDR3 spans 13 residues. V was trimmed by 3 bases and J by 3 bases, leaving 9 bases between them. Germline V gives CDR1 SGDLS, CDR2 YYNGEE. In nucleotides, the CDR3 is TGTGCCAGCAGCGCTGGGACATACTATGGCTACACCTTC. It specifies CASSAGTYYGYTF.

This clonotype was seen many times. The rearrangement joins TRBV20-1 to TRBJ1-4; D might be TRBD1 (6 bases). Trimming pared 3 bases from V and 8 bases from J, leaving 13 bases between. The germline V gene encodes CDR1 DFQATT and CDR2 SNEGSKA (reference sequence). The CDR3 extends over 13 amino acids. The CDR3 DNA is TGCAGTGCTAGCCAGGGGCGCAGGGAAAAACTGTTTTTT. Protein: CSASQGRREKLFF.

In this sample, this clonotype turned up many times. V is TRBV10-3 and J is TRBJ2-7; TRBD2 matches at 9 bases. From germline, CDR1 is ENHRY and CDR2 SYGVKD. V was clipped by 8 bases and J by 4 bases; unmatched bases: 9. The CDR3 has 14 residues. The CDR3 bases are TGTGCCATCCGCGGGAGGGGCCCCGGATACGAGCAGTACGTC. This translates into CAIRGRGPGYEQYV.

The chain has TRBV3-1 and TRBJ2-1; D might be TRBD2 (5 bases). CDR1 is LGHDT, CDR2 YNNKEL, per germline (reference sequence). The V end lost 4 bases, the J end lost 0 bases, and 19 bases lay between the germline ends. There are 18 residues in the CDR3. The CDR3 nucleotides are TGTGCCAGCAGCCCTACCCGACTCCTAGCCTACTCCTACAATGAGCAGTTCTTC. This codes for CASSPTRLLAYSYNEQFF.

Only a few counts were recorded for this clonotype. V usage is TRBV3-1 and J usage is TRBJ2-3, with D possibly matching TRBD2 (5 bases). This CDR3 has 16 amino acids. Trimming took 4 bases from V and 2 from J, leaving 16 bases between them. Germline-derived CDR1 and CDR2 are LGHDT and YNNKEL (reference sequence). The CDR3 loop is CASSPSGGSVTDTQYF. CDR3 in DNA: TGTGCCAGCAGCCCCTCCGGAGGTTCCGTCACAGATACGCAGTATTTT.

This clonotype was observed a handful of times. The rearrangement links TRBV6-2 or TRBV6-3 to TRBJ1-2; D unresolved. CDR1 and CDR2 (germline): MNHEY, SVGEGT. Trimming took off 8 bases at V and 2 bases at J, with 9 bases between the two ends. CDR3 length: 12 amino acids. The CDR3 sequence is CASLEPNYGYTF. CDR3 nucleotides: TGTGCCAGCCTGGAACCGAACTATGGCTACACCTTC.

This clonotype was recorded a few times. The chain combines TRBV25-1 with TRBJ1-1; 7 positions agree with TRBD1. Per the germline V gene, CDR1 is MGHDK and CDR2 is SYGVNS. This CDR3 spans 12 amino acids. Germline trimming cut 4 bases from V and 8 bases from J; bases unmatched to any gene: 4. The CDR3 sequence is CASSGLDREAFF. CDR3 in DNA: TGTGCCAGCAGTGGGTTGGACAGGGAAGCTTTCTTT.

This clonotype was detected ten times or more. The chain has TRBV4-1 and TRBJ1-1; D is unclear. The CDR3 is 12 amino acids. V lost 6 bases and J lost 5, with 10 bases in between. Germline V gene lookup returns CDR1 MGHRA and CDR2 YSYEKL. CDR3 bases: TGCGCCAGCAGATCAGGCGGGACTGAAGCTTTCTTT. Protein sequence: CASRSGGTEAFF.

This clonotype showed up just a few times. An end of the junction does not agree with germline; a read error may underlie this. This chain links TRBV27 with TRBJ1-5, with 9 bases identical to TRBD1. This CDR3 comprises 15 residues. Germline CDR1 MNHEY, CDR2 SMNVEV (reference sequence). CDR3 amino acids: CASSSGTGLNRPQHF. The DNA for the CDR3 is TGTGCCAGCAGTTCAGGGACAGGGCTAAATCGGCCCCAGCATTTT.

This clonotype has a handful of counts. The CDR3 protein is CASSKSGTDTQYF. For the CDR3, the DNA is TGTGCCAGCAGCAAGAGCGGCACAGATACGCAGTATTTT. The V and J genes are TRBV27 and TRBJ2-3; D remains ambiguous. This CDR3 has 13 amino acids. Trimming pared 6 bases from V and 1 base from J, leaving 8 bases between. CDR1 and CDR2 (germline): MNHEY, SMNVEV (reference sequence).

There are a few counts of this clonotype. J is TRBJ1-1 and V is TRBV18; 9 bases align to TRBD1. The V gene's germline CDR1 is KGHSH and CDR2 LQKENI. CDR3 length: 16 residues. J gave up 1 base and V 4 bases, and 7 bases lay outside the gene matches. The CDR3 here is CASSRTGEGKNTEAFF. The CDR3 DNA follows: TGTGCCAGCTCACGGACAGGGGAGGGGAAGAACACTGAAGCTTTCTTT.

The J gene is TRBJ1-2, the V gene TRBV27; the D is unclear. CDR3 size: 14 residues. Germline assignment: CDR1 MNHEY and CDR2 SMNVEV (reference sequence). V was clipped by 2 bases and J by 7 bases, with 14 bases between them. The CDR3 here is CASSLGWQYGGYTF. As DNA, the CDR3 is TGTGCCAGCAGTTTAGGGTGGCAGTACGGTGGCTACACCTTC.

The V and J genes are TRBV18 and TRBJ2-3; D gene ambiguous. Deletions cut 6 bases from V and 8 bases from J, with 24 bases between. The CDR3 runs 16 residues. CDR1 is KGHSH, CDR2 LQKENI, per germline. The CDR3 DNA follows: TGTGCCAGCTCCCAGAACGACGGAGCACGTTTTATTACGCAGTATTTT. This encodes CASSQNDGARFITQYF. The variable domain in full, with the rest retrieved from reference TRBV18 and TRBJ2-3, is NAGVMQNPRHLVRRRGQEARLRCSPMKGHSHVYWYRQLPEEGLKFMVYLQKENIIDESGMPKERFSAEFPKEGPSILRIQQVVRGDSAAYFCASSQNDGARFITQYFGPGTRLTVL.

The chain combines TRBV18 with TRBJ2-5; 7 bases match TRBD1. CDR3 length equals 16 residues. Germline assignment: CDR1 KGHSH and CDR2 LQKENI. V shed 3 bases and J 3 bases; nucleotides not matched to a gene: 10. The CDR3 DNA reads as TGTGCCAGCTCACCCTGGACAGGTCGTGGGGAAGAGACCCAGTACTTC. It codes for CASSPWTGRGEETQYF.

The genes are TRBV20-1 and TRBJ2-7; TRBD2 agrees at 8 bases. The CDR3 extends over 14 amino acids. Germline CDR1 DFQATT, CDR2 SNEGSKA (reference sequence). V gave up 1 base and J gave up 3 bases; unmatched junction bases: 5. Here the CDR3 reads CSARASGWRYEQYV. CDR3 nucleotides: TGCAGTGCTAGAGCTAGCGGGTGGCGCTACGAGCAGTACGTC.

This clonotype was counted many times. J is TRBJ1-6 and V is TRBV5-1; 8 bases fit TRBD1. V trimming: 1 base; J trimming: 8 bases; junction bases outside the gene matches: 5. The CDR3 runs to 15 residues. From germline, CDR1 is SGHRS and CDR2 YFSETQ. The CDR3 loop reads CASSLRTGGDSPLHF. CDR3 DNA sequence: TGCGCCAGCAGCTTGCGAACAGGGGGTGATTCACCCCTCCACTTT.

This clonotype has a handful of counts. The chain uses TRBV11-2 and TRBJ2-7; a possible D gene is TRBD2 (7 bases). The germline V gene encodes CDR1 SGHAT and CDR2 FQNNGV. V was trimmed by 4 bases and J by 5 bases, leaving 18 bases between them. This CDR3 is 15 amino acids long. The CDR3 spells CASSYGGGLYHEQYF. The CDR3 coding sequence is TGTGCCAGCAGCTATGGGGGGGGCTTATACCACGAGCAGTACTTC.